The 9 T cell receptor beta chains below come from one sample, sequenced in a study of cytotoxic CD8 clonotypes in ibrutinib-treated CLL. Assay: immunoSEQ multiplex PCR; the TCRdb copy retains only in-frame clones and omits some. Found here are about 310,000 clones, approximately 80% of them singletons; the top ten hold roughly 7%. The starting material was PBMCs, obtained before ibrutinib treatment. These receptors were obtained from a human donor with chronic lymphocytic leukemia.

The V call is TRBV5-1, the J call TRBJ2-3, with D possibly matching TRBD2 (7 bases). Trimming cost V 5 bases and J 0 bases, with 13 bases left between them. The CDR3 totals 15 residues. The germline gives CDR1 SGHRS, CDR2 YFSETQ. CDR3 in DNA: TGCGCCAGCAGGATGGCGGGGGCTAGCACAGATACGCAGTATTTT. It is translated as CASRMAGASTDTQYF.

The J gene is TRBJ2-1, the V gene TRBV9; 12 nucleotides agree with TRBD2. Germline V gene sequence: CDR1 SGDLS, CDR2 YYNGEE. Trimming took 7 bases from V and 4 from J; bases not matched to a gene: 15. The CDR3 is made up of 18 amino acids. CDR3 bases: TGTGCCAGCGGGGACCTTACTAGCGGGAGGACCCCATACAATGAGCAGTTCTTC. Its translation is CASGDLTSGRTPYNEQFF.

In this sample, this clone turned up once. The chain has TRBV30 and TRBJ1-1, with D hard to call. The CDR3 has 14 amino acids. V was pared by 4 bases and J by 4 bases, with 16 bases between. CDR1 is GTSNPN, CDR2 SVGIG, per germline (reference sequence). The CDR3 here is CAWTLGVSGTEAFF. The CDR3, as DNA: TGTGCCTGGACCTTGGGAGTTTCGGGCACTGAAGCTTTCTTT.

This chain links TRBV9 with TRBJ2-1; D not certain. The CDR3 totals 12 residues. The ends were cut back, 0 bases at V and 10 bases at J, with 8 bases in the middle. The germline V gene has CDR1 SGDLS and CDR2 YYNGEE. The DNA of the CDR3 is TGTGCCAGCAGCGTAGAAGTAGGCGAGCAGTTCTTC. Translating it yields CASSVEVGEQFF.

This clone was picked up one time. The CDR3 coding sequence is TGTGCCATCAGTGATCAGGGACAGGGTAGCAATCAGCCCCAGCATTTT. Protein: CAISDQGQGSNQPQHF. This sequence joins TRBV10-3 and TRBJ1-5; 9 bases are a match to TRBD1. The ends lost 3 bases at V and 0 bases at J; junction bases unmatched: 3. Germline V gives CDR1 ENHRY, CDR2 SYGVKD. CDR3 length equals 16 residues.

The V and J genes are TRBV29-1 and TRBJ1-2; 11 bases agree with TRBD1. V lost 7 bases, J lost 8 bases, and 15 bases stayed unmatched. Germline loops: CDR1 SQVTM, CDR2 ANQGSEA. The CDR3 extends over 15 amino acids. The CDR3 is CSAGRTGGVEVGYTF. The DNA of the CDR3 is TGCAGCGCCGGGAGGACAGGGGGCGTCGAAGTCGGCTACACCTTC.

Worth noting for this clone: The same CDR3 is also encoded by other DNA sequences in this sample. The CDR3 reads CASSPSTDTQYF. In DNA, the CDR3 is TGTGCCAGCAGCCCAAGCACAGATACGCAGTATTTT. The chain carries TRBV7-3 and TRBJ2-3; D is unclear. V was cut by 5 bases and J by 0 bases, with 3 bases left in between. Germline CDR1 SGHTA, CDR2 FQGTGA. CDR3 length: 12 amino acids. The full variable domain, its missing parts supplied by reference TRBV7-3 and TRBJ2-3, is GAGVSQTPSNKVTEKGKYVELRCDPISGHTALYWYRQSLGQGPEFLIYFQGTGAADDSGLPNDRFFAVRPEGSVSTLKIQRTERGDSAVYLCASSPSTDTQYFGPGTRLTVL.

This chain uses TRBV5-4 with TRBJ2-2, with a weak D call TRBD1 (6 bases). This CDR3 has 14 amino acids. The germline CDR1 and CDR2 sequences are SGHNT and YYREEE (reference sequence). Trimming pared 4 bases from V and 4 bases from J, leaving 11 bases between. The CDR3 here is CASSLQGVTGELFF. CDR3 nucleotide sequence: TGTGCCAGCAGCCTACAGGGTGTCACCGGGGAGCTGTTTTTT.

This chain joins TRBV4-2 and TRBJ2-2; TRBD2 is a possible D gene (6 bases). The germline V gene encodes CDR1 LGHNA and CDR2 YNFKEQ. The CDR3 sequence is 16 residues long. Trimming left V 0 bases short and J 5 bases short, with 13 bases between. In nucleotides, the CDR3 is TGTGCCAGCAGCCAAGAACTAGCAACAACTACCGGGGAGCTGTTTTTT. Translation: CASSQELATTTGELFF.